This T cell receptor beta chain was identified during a study of cytomegalovirus exposure and HLA in healthy donors. Points from the study as a whole: Researchers reported from a later analysis that most CMV-associated TCR beta chains appeared HLA-restricted.

Both 60 Vbeta primers and 13 Jbeta primers went into the PCR. TCRdb keeps only in-frame clones here, not all; method: immunoSEQ multiplex PCR. The sample lists about 160,000 clones, roughly 80% occurring once. Turning to this clone: Its antigen is not known.

The CDR3 is 13 amino acids. Trimming pared 8 bases from V and 2 bases from J, leaving 9 bases between. Per germline, CDR1 MNHNY and CDR2 SVGAGI (reference sequence). This chain joins TRBV6-6 and TRBJ2-2; D remains unclear. The TCR sequence derives from a woman in her twenties or thirties in good health and CMV-seronegative. Sequences were obtained from PBMCs. This CDR3 is CASRLSNTGELFF. The CDR3, as DNA: TGTGCCAGCCGCCTTAGTAACACCGGGGAGCTGTTTTTT.